This TCR beta chain was sequenced for a study of response to subunit inactivated influenza vaccine. MiXCR, run by TCRdb on the RT-PCR reads, gives a single entry per CDR3 protein. The table has 450,000 to 600,000 distinct CDR3 sequences, 7.6% seen once. The J segment lost 4 bases and the V segment lost 2 bases, leaving 5 bases of the junction unmatched. This CDR3 comprises 16 residues. The germline V gene has CDR1 ENHRY and CDR2 SYGVKD. Study results and caveats: Authors suggested each seasonal influenza vaccination recruits few new T cells.

This clonotype was seen ten or more times. Its antigen is as yet unknown. The specimen was PBMCs from blood, collected less than 30 months after vaccination. This chain connects TRBV10-3 to TRBJ2-3; 11 bases match TRBD2. The sequence came from a man in his fifties or sixties who received an inactivated influenza vaccine. This CDR3 reads CAISEKLAGASDTQYF. CDR3 in DNA: TGTGCCATCAGTGAGAAACTAGCGGGAGCTTCAGATACGCAGTATTTT.